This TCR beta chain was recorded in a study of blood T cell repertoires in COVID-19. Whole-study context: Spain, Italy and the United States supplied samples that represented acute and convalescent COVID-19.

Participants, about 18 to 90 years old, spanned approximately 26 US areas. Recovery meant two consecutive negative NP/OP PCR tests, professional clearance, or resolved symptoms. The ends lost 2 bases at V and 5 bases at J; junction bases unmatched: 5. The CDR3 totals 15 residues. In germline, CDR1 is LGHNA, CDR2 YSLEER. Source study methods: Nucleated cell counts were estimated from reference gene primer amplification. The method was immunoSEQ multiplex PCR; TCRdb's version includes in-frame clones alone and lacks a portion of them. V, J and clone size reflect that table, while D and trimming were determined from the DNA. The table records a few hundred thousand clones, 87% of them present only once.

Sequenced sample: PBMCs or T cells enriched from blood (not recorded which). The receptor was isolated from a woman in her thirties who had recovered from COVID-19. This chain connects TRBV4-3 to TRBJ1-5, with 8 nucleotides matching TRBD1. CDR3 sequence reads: CASSQSDRVDQPQHF. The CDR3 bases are TGCGCCAGCAGCCAATCGGACAGGGTCGATCAGCCCCAGCATTTT.